Each of the 24 T cell receptor beta chains below was sequenced from the same sample in a study of T cells in Graves' hyperthyroidism and ophthalmopathy. The CDR3 regions of TCR beta were amplified from RNA transcripts. The HTBI primer set drove a first-round RT-PCR of the TCR CDR3. TCRdb reprocessed the multiplex PCR reads with MiXCR, giving one entry per CDR3 protein. The table records 500,000 to 550,000 distinct CDR3 sequences, around 20% of them present only once. Sequencing was done on a sample of blood. All receptors derive from a man aged 18 to 29 with Graves' hyperthyroidism.

Concerning this clonotype: Compared with germline, one end of the junction differs, possibly owing to a read error. The CDR3 sequence is CASSYSGIGSYDQYF. In nucleotides, the CDR3 is TGTGCCAGCAGTTACTCAGGGATAGGGTCCTACGATCAGTACTTC. The V gene is TRBV6-5, the J gene TRBJ2-7; D remains unclear. CDR3 length equals 15 residues. Per germline, CDR1 MNHEY and CDR2 SVGAGI.

This clonotype was counted at least ten times. The chain's CDR3 is CASTIGGGVNTEAFF. DNA of the CDR3: TGTGCCAGCACTATCGGGGGAGGCGTGAACACTGAAGCTTTCTTT. The rearrangement joins TRBV28 to TRBJ1-1, with D maybe TRBD1 (5 bases). This CDR3 has 15 residues. V was shortened by 7 bases and J by 0 bases, with 15 bases between the two germline ends. The germline V gene has CDR1 MDHEN and CDR2 SYDVKM.

This clonotype has ten or more counts. The chain couples TRBV18 to TRBJ2-7; TRBD2 agrees at 10 bases. The V gene's germline CDR1 is KGHSH and CDR2 LQKENI. The CDR3 has 13 amino acids. J was trimmed by 6 bases and V by 8 bases; bases with no gene match: 7. The CDR3 region is CASHPAGGPEQYF. Written as DNA, the CDR3 is TGTGCCAGCCACCCAGCGGGGGGGCCCGAGCAGTACTTC.

CDR3 protein: CASSSGANGELFF. In DNA, the CDR3 is TGTGCCAGCAGCTCAGGAGCGAACGGGGAGCTGTTTTTT. The V call is TRBV7-3, the J call TRBJ2-2; D is uncertain. CDR3 length: 13 residues. Trimming cost V 4 bases and J 7 bases, with 10 bases left between them. Germline CDR1 reads SGHTA; CDR2 reads FQGTGA.

This clonotype came up a few times. The chain is built from TRBV28 and TRBJ2-7, with 12 positions matching TRBD2. CDR3 length equals 19 residues. The germline gives CDR1 MDHEN, CDR2 SYDVKM. V was pared by 6 bases and J by 5 bases, with 20 bases of the junction left unmatched. The CDR3 coding sequence is TGTGCCAGCAGACGGAACAGGGGACTGATACTAGCGGGGGGAGACGAGCAGTACTTC. Amino acids: CASRRNRGLILAGGDEQYF. Based on the CDR3 plus reference TRBV28 and TRBJ2-7, the full variable domain is DVKVTQSSRYLVKRTGEKVFLECVQDMDHENMFWYRQDPGLGLRLIYFSYDVKMKEKGDIPEGYSVSREKKERFSLILESASTNQTSMYLCASRRNRGLILAGGDEQYFGPGTRLTVT.

This clonotype appeared many times. The junction shows a germline mismatch at one end, possibly a read error. The chain employs TRBV7-9 and TRBJ1-1, with TRBD1 as a possible D gene (5 bases). Germline CDR1 and CDR2: SEHNR and FQNEAQ (reference sequence). The CDR3 has 12 residues. The CDR3 DNA reads TGTGCCAGCAGCCCGGGGGGGACTGGAGCTTTCTTT. Encoded protein: CASSPGGTGAFF.

This clonotype appeared once. The chain has TRBV28 and TRBJ1-5; D is unresolved. Deletions cut 3 bases from V and 9 bases from J, with 15 bases between. From germline, CDR1 is MDHEN and CDR2 SYDVKM. The CDR3 runs to 14 residues. The CDR3 DNA sequence: TGTGCCAGCAGTTTTGAAGGTCAGCTTCGGCCCCAGCATTTT. Residues: CASSFEGQLRPQHF.

The chain couples TRBV12-3 or TRBV12-4 to TRBJ1-3; D is unclear. This CDR3 contains 15 residues. Trimming stripped 6 bases from V and 0 bases from J, with 12 bases between. The CDR3 here is CASRRSTSSGNTIYF. The CDR3 region has the DNA TGTGCCAGCAGGAGGTCCACGAGCTCTGGAAACACCATATATTTT.

V and J are TRBV10-3 and TRBJ2-7; 9 nucleotides match TRBD1. Germline V gene data show CDR1 as ENHRY and CDR2 as SYGVKD. V lost 4 bases to trimming and J lost 5 bases; unmatched junction nucleotides: 3. CDR3 length: 13 amino acids. In DNA, the CDR3 is TGTGCCATCAGTGGGACAGGGGACGACGAGCAGTACTTC. Amino acids: CAISGTGDDEQYF.

In its sample, this clonotype was seen many times. The V call is TRBV9, the J call TRBJ2-5; D gene ambiguous. V was cut by 4 bases and J by 2 bases, with 12 bases left in between. The germline CDR1 and CDR2 sequences are SGDLS and YYNGEE. The CDR3 sequence is 14 residues long. The CDR3 region is CASSLLQLQETQYF. The CDR3 DNA reads TGTGCCAGCAGCCTCTTGCAGCTACAAGAGACCCAGTACTTC.

The chain is built from TRBV24-1 and TRBJ2-3; D uncertain. The CDR3 spans 12 residues. The V and J ends lost 0 bases and 4 bases respectively, with 1 base between them. From germline, CDR1 is KGHDR and CDR2 SFDVKD. For the CDR3, the DNA is TGTGCCACCAGTGATTTGTCAGATACGCAGTATTTT. Translation gives CATSDLSDTQYF.

There are many counts of this clonotype. Because it lacks the conserved phenylalanine or tryptophan at the end, this CDR3 is likely a read error. The chain uses TRBV12-3 or TRBV12-4 and TRBJ2-7; 8 bases fit TRBD1. There are 15 residues in the CDR3. The V and J ends lost 5 bases and 0 bases, in that order; junction bases with no gene match: 6. The CDR3 DNA reads TGTGCCAGCAGTCCCAGGACAGGGAGCTCCTACGAGCAGTACCTC. Residues: CASSPRTGSSYEQYL.

This clonotype was found many times. This chain links TRBV10-3 with TRBJ1-1; D is possibly TRBD1 (5 bases). V was cut by 7 bases and J by 1 base, with 13 bases left in between. CDR3 length: 14 amino acids. Germline V CDR1 and CDR2: ENHRY, SYGVKD. CDR3 DNA: TGTGCCATCACCCCGGGAGGGGAGAACACTGAAGCTTTCTTT. Encoded protein: CAITPGGENTEAFF.

This clonotype was observed at least ten times. V gene TRBV28 combines with J gene TRBJ2-7; D is unresolved. The CDR3 spans 13 residues. Germline loops: CDR1 MDHEN, CDR2 SYDVKM. V lost 6 bases, J lost 3 bases, and 12 bases lay in between. This chain's CDR3 is CASSRRAHYEQYF. CDR3 nucleotide sequence: TGTGCCAGCAGCCGCCGGGCCCACTACGAGCAGTACTTC. Full variable domain (outside the CDR3, taken from reference TRBV28 and TRBJ2-7): DVKVTQSSRYLVKRTGEKVFLECVQDMDHENMFWYRQDPGLGLRLIYFSYDVKMKEKGDIPEGYSVSREKKERFSLILESASTNQTSMYLCASSRRAHYEQYFGPGTRLTVT.

V and J are TRBV13 and TRBJ2-7, with 11 bases lining up with TRBD2. V lost 5 bases and J lost 1; bases outside the gene matches: 4. Germline V CDR1 and CDR2: PRHDT, FYEKMQ (reference sequence). The CDR3 has 15 amino acids. The CDR3 DNA sequence: TGTGCCAGCAGCAGAGCTAGCGGGGGGTCCTACGAGCAGTACTTC. Protein product: CASSRASGGSYEQYF.

This clonotype has ten or more counts. The chain links TRBV27 to TRBJ1-1; D uncertain. Germline loops: CDR1 MNHEY, CDR2 SMNVEV (reference sequence). The length of the CDR3 is 15 residues. Trimming took off 0 bases at V and 5 bases at J, with 13 bases between the two ends. The CDR3 loop is CASSLSLQTGTEAFF. The DNA of the CDR3 is TGTGCCAGCAGTTTATCGTTACAAACGGGGACTGAAGCTTTCTTT.

This clonotype was detected only a few times. The chain recombines TRBV2 with TRBJ1-1; 9 bases are a match to TRBD1. The CDR3 is made up of 15 amino acids. From germline, CDR1 is SNHLY and CDR2 FYNNEI. V was clipped by 6 bases and J by 5 bases; unmatched bases: 10. The DNA of the CDR3 is TGTGCCAGCAGGCTCCCCGGGACAGGGAGGACTGAAGCTTTCTTT. Amino acids: CASRLPGTGRTEAFF.

This clonotype has ten or more counts. CDR3 amino acids: CASSPQGAGSNQPQHF. As DNA, the CDR3 is TGTGCCAGCAGTCCCCAGGGGGCAGGGAGCAATCAGCCCCAGCATTTT. The chain joins TRBV6-2 or TRBV6-3 to TRBJ1-5, with TRBD1 matching over 8 bases. V trimming: 5 bases; J trimming: 1 base; junction bases outside the gene matches: 7. The CDR3 has 16 amino acids. The germline V gene has CDR1 MNHEY and CDR2 SVGEGT.

J is TRBJ2-7 and V is TRBV6-2 or TRBV6-3, with TRBD2 matching over 13 bases. J lost 5 bases, V lost 6 bases, and 13 bases had no gene match. CDR1 is MNHEY and CDR2 is SVGEGT in the germline V gene. The CDR3 length is 17 residues. The CDR3 sequence: CASSLTGLAGAEDEQYF. CDR3 coding DNA: TGTGCCAGCAGCTTAACAGGACTAGCGGGGGCCGAGGACGAGCAGTACTTC.

This clonotype has ten or more counts. This chain connects TRBV5-1 to TRBJ1-2; 10 nucleotides align to TRBD1. Trimming took 3 bases from V and 4 from J; bases not matched to a gene: 9. Germline V gene data show CDR1 as SGHRS and CDR2 as YFSETQ. This CDR3 is built from 16 residues. This CDR3 reads CASSSTSGQGIYGYTF. Here the CDR3 DNA reads TGCGCCAGCAGCTCTACCTCGGGACAGGGGATCTATGGCTACACCTTC.

The chain has TRBV6-1 and TRBJ1-1; D gene uncertain. Per germline, CDR1 MNHNS and CDR2 SASEGT. CDR3 length equals 14 residues. V lost 4 bases and J 5 bases, leaving 14 bases between the germline ends. CDR3 sequence: CASSATREGTEAFF. The CDR3 region has the DNA TGTGCCAGCAGTGCGACAAGGGAAGGGACTGAAGCTTTCTTT.

At least ten counts were recorded for this clonotype. The genes are TRBV6-1 and TRBJ1-1; D possibly corresponds to TRBD1 (5 bases). Trimming shortened V by 7 bases and J by 0 bases, and 18 bases separated the two germline ends. Germline V gene sequence: CDR1 MNHNS, CDR2 SASEGT. There are 16 residues in the CDR3. This chain's CDR3 is CASKRIGAGMNTEAFF. The CDR3 DNA reads as TGTGCCAGCAAAAGGATAGGGGCAGGGATGAACACTGAAGCTTTCTTT.

At least ten counts were recorded for this clonotype. The rearrangement joins TRBV7-2 to TRBJ1-2, with D perhaps TRBD1 (6 bases). With 7 bases removed from V and 4 bases from J, the gap between germline ends came to 13 bases. CDR3 length: 13 residues. The germline V gene encodes CDR1 SGHTA and CDR2 FQGNSA. The CDR3, as DNA: TGTGCCAGCACCATTGACAGGATCTATGGCTACACCTTC. Protein product: CASTIDRIYGYTF.

This clonotype has at least ten counts. This rearrangement joins TRBV2 to TRBJ2-2; D unclear. V lost 2 bases and J 4 bases, leaving 5 bases between the germline ends. The CDR3 is 13 amino acids. Germline V gene sequence: CDR1 SNHLY, CDR2 FYNNEI. The CDR3 spells CASSEIGTGELFF. The CDR3 DNA reads as TGTGCCAGCAGTGAAATTGGCACCGGGGAGCTGTTTTTT.